The subject of this entry is one T cell receptor (beta chain). The entry originates in a study of blood T cell repertoires in COVID-19. Background on the study: Samples taken during acute and convalescent COVID-19 were collected in the United States, Italy and Spain. PBMCs, B-cell-depleted T cells, or T cells provided the cDNA or gDNA that made up the material.

The authors' processing: Quantification of nucleated cells was approximated via reference gene primer amplification. Repertoires were generated with immunoSEQ multiplex PCR, while TCRdb's copy carries only in-frame clones and drops some. The DNA was the basis for D and trimming; V, J and clone size are from that table. The sample contains 150,000 to 200,000 clones, 85% of which appear only once. Trimming cost V 3 bases and J 3 bases; bases outside gene matches: 10. The CDR3 has 18 residues. CDR1 is SNHLY and CDR2 is FYNNEI in the germline V gene. The rearrangement uses TRBV2 and TRBJ2-1; 11 positions agree with TRBD2. Sequenced material: peripheral blood. The source of this sequence is a human donor with acute or convalescent COVID-19. The donor label of this sample is uncertain. The CDR3 spells CASSDTLAGGVGYNEQFF. CDR3 bases: TGTGCCAGCAGTGATACCCTAGCGGGGGGCGTAGGCTACAATGAGCAGTTCTTC.